The rows below give T cell receptor beta chains drawn from one sample of a study of T cells after yellow fever vaccination. TCRdb re-called the 5' RACE reads with MiXCR, one entry per CDR3 protein. The table has about 340,000 distinct CDR3 sequences, 8.5% to 9% seen once. This sample comprised PBMCs, obtained on the day of the first yellow fever vaccination. The receptors derive from a man between 18 and 29 years old who received the YFV17D yellow fever vaccine. CDR3s include the opening cysteine and the closing phenylalanine or tryptophan. Fields, in order: clone size, V gene, D gene, J gene, CDR3 protein, CDR3 DNA. The D gene is left open where the match is weak. Expanded clones are given a class, and other clones once, few, many or no size at all.

few,TRBV6-2/TRBV6-3,NA,TRBJ1-6,CASSQTQESVSPLHF,TGTGCCAGCAGCCAAACCCAGGAGAGCGTTTCACCCCTCCACTTT
few,TRBV6-6,NA,TRBJ1-1,CASSYNGGTEAFF,TGTGCCAGCAGTTACAACGGGGGCACTGAAGCTTTCTTT
few,TRBV25-1,TRBD1,TRBJ2-1,CASSPQGQGARNEQFF,TGTGCCAGCAGTCCCCAAGGACAGGGGGCCAGGAATGAGCAGTTCTTC
NA,TRBV5-1,NA,TRBJ2-3,CASSHNNQEYTDTQYF,TGCGCCAGCAGCCATAACAATCAGGAATACACAGATACGCAGTATTTT
NA,TRBV7-9,TRBD1,TRBJ1-1,CASSLLGQGANTEAFF,TGTGCCAGCAGCTTGTTGGGACAGGGGGCGAACACTGAAGCTTTCTTT
few,TRBV7-2,NA,TRBJ1-1,CASSLGTRNTEAFF,TGTGCCAGCAGCCTAGGGACAAGGAACACTGAAGCTTTCTTT
many,TRBV5-4,NA,TRBJ2-5,CASSLVNSQETQYF,TGTGCCAGCAGCTTGGTAAATTCTCAAGAGACCCAGTACTTC
few,TRBV19,TRBD1,TRBJ2-3,CASSYSGTGGSTDTQYF,TGTGCCAGTAGTTACTCCGGGACAGGCGGGTCCACAGATACGCAGTATTTT
many,TRBV20-1,NA,TRBJ1-2,CSARDEAAGTNYGYTF,TGCAGTGCTAGAGATGAGGCGGCAGGGACTAACTATGGCTACACCTTC
many,TRBV24-1,TRBD2,TRBJ2-1,CATVGGRDEQFF,TGTGCCACCGTGGGAGGGCGAGATGAGCAGTTCTTC
many,TRBV7-8,NA,TRBJ2-2,CASSLVGTDETGELFF,TGTGCCAGCAGCTTAGTCGGGACGGATGAGACCGGGGAGCTGTTTTTT
NA,TRBV5-6,NA,TRBJ1-5,CASSTLTREVDQPQHF,TGTGCCAGCAGCACCCTTACCAGGGAGGTAGATCAGCCCCAGCATTTT
NA,TRBV7-9,NA,TRBJ2-7,CASSLRTGYSYEQYF,TGTGCCAGCAGCTTAAGGACCGGGTACTCCTACGAGCAGTACTTC
many,TRBV29-1,NA,TRBJ2-4,CSVVKLAKNIQYF,TGCAGCGTTGTAAAGCTAGCCAAAAACATTCAGTACTTC
many,TRBV4-2,NA,TRBJ1-2,CASSQGTNYGYTF,TGTGCCAGCAGCCAGGGGACTAACTATGGCTACACCTTC
NA,TRBV5-6,TRBD1,TRBJ2-3,CASNLDRVVSDTQYF,TGTGCCAGCAACCTGGACAGGGTGGTTTCAGATACGCAGTATTTT
NA,TRBV6-1,TRBD2,TRBJ2-1,CASSEAPTSGNYNEQFF,TGTGCCAGCAGTGAAGCCCCGACTAGCGGCAACTACAATGAGCAGTTCTTC
NA,TRBV5-6,NA,TRBJ1-6,CASSLDSIPGNPSSPLHF,TGTGCCAGCAGCTTGGATAGCATCCCCGGGAATCCTTCTTCACCCCTCCACTTT
NA,TRBV18,NA,TRBJ2-1,CASSRDLVGEQFF,TGTGCCAGCTCACGGGACCTCGTCGGTGAGCAGTTCTTC
NA,TRBV7-9,TRBD1,TRBJ1-4,CASSPTGGSTNEKLFF,TGTGCCAGCAGCCCGACAGGGGGCTCAACTAATGAAAAACTGTTTTTT
NA,TRBV18,NA,TRBJ2-1,CASGASPYNEQFF,TGTGCCAGTGGGGCTAGCCCCTACAATGAGCAGTTCTTC
NA,TRBV20-1,TRBD1,TRBJ2-7,CSAGPGQSSYEQYF,TGCAGTGCTGGACCGGGACAGAGCTCCTACGAGCAGTACTTC
NA,TRBV7-2,TRBD2,TRBJ2-1,CASSRRTSGRSYNEQFF,TGTGCCAGCAGCCGCAGGACTAGCGGCCGCTCCTACAATGAGCAGTTCTTC
few,TRBV5-1,TRBD1,TRBJ2-2,CASSGGQGGLDTGELFF,TGCGCCAGCAGCGGGGGACAGGGGGGTCTCGACACCGGGGAGCTGTTTTTT
NA,TRBV5-5,NA,TRBJ2-3,CASSFAPSSTDTQYF,TGTGCCAGCAGCTTCGCCCCCTCTAGCACAGATACGCAGTATTTT
few,TRBV6-2/TRBV6-3,NA,TRBJ2-7,CASSPHLPYEQYF,TGTGCCAGCAGCCCTCACCTCCCCTACGAGCAGTACTTC
many,TRBV25-1,TRBD2,TRBJ2-3,CASSEWKLRGGTDTQYF,TGTGCCAGCAGTGAATGGAAATTGCGGGGGGGCACAGATACGCAGTATTTT
NA,TRBV11-2,NA,TRBJ2-3,CASSLAGVNTDTQYF,TGTGCCAGCAGCTTAGCCGGGGTGAACACAGATACGCAGTATTTT
many,TRBV4-3,NA,TRBJ2-2,CASSQNWVRQDNTGELFF,TGCGCCAGCAGCCAAAATTGGGTGAGACAGGATAACACCGGGGAGCTGTTTTTT
NA,TRBV11-2,NA,TRBJ2-1,CASSEEIYNEQFF,TGTGCCAGCAGCGAGGAGATCTACAATGAGCAGTTCTTC
many,TRBV12-3/TRBV12-4,TRBD1,TRBJ2-3,CASSSWQGADTQYF,TGTGCCAGCAGTTCGTGGCAGGGGGCAGATACGCAGTATTTT
many,TRBV12-3/TRBV12-4,NA,TRBJ2-7,CASSSRGGEQYF,TGTGCCAGCAGTTCCAGGGGCGGCGAGCAGTACTTC
NA,TRBV6-2/TRBV6-3,NA,TRBJ2-3,CASSYSLTRRDTQYF,TGTGCCAGCAGTTACTCACTGACTAGAAGAGATACGCAGTATTTT
few,TRBV5-1,TRBD1,TRBJ2-3,CASSLGQGGADTQYF,TGCGCCAGCAGCTTGGGACAGGGTGGGGCAGATACGCAGTATTTT
few,TRBV24-1,NA,TRBJ2-1,CATSGQSPLMGQFF,TGTGCCACCAGCGGACAGAGCCCCCTGATGGGGCAGTTCTTC
NA,TRBV29-1,NA,TRBJ1-6,CSARVRDNSPLHF,TGCAGCGCTCGGGTGCGCGATAATTCACCCCTCCACTTT
few,TRBV7-2,NA,TRBJ1-5,CASSQDTPGKPQHF,TGTGCCAGCAGCCAAGACACTCCAGGGAAGCCCCAGCATTTT
NA,TRBV7-3,TRBD1,TRBJ1-1,CASSLGQGARGTEAFF,TGTGCCAGCAGCTTGGGACAGGGGGCGAGGGGCACTGAAGCTTTCTTT
NA,TRBV4-1,NA,TRBJ2-1,CASSQVARKIDSYNEQFF,TGCGCCAGCAGCCAAGTTGCACGCAAGATCGACTCCTACAATGAGCAGTTCTTC
many,TRBV7-9,NA,TRBJ1-6,CASSSDGWSPLHF,TGTGCCAGCAGCTCAGACGGGTGGTCACCCCTCCACTTT
many,TRBV12-3/TRBV12-4,NA,TRBJ2-4,CASSLGSVKNIQYF,TGTGCCAGCAGTTTGGGTTCGGTCAAAAACATTCAGTACTTC
many,TRBV5-5,NA,TRBJ1-1,CASSSMNTEAFF,TGTGCCAGCAGCTCCATGAACACTGAAGCTTTCTTT
NA,TRBV7-6,TRBD1,TRBJ2-1,CASSRETGGATYNEQFF,TGTGCCAGCAGCAGAGAAACAGGGGGCGCAACCTACAATGAGCAGTTCTTC
many,TRBV9,TRBD1,TRBJ2-5,CASSGGQGWTQYF,TGTGCCAGCAGCGGAGGACAGGGCTGGACCCAGTACTTC
NA,TRBV12-3/TRBV12-4,NA,TRBJ1-6,CASSRVSNSFNSPLHF,TGTGCCAGCAGTCGGGTCTCCAACTCCTTTAATTCACCCCTCCACTTT
NA,TRBV5-4,TRBD2,TRBJ2-5,CASSLRGAQETQYF,TGTGCCAGCAGCCTGCGGGGGGCCCAAGAGACCCAGTACTTC
NA,TRBV3-1,NA,TRBJ2-3,CASSQSLRTTFTDTQYF,TGTGCCAGCAGCCAATCCCTAAGGACTACGTTCACAGATACGCAGTATTTT
NA,TRBV5-1,NA,TRBJ2-7,CASSFLPGTAYEQYF,TGCGCCAGCAGCTTTTTACCCGGGACGGCCTACGAGCAGTACTTC
few,TRBV20-1,NA,TRBJ1-4,CSASFGKLFF,TGCAGTGCTAGTTTTGGGAAACTGTTTTTT
NA,TRBV6-5,NA,TRBJ1-1,CASSYSRSGLEAFF,TGTGCCAGCAGTTACTCGAGGTCAGGCCTTGAAGCTTTCTTT
NA,TRBV19,NA,TRBJ2-2,CASRSRANTGELFF,TGTGCCAGTAGAAGTAGAGCGAACACCGGGGAGCTGTTTTTT
few,TRBV6-5,TRBD1,TRBJ1-2,CASGDRDYGYTF,TGTGCCAGCGGAGACAGGGACTATGGCTACACCTTC
few,TRBV7-2,NA,TRBJ2-1,CASRKIRIADEQFF,TGTGCCAGCAGAAAGATAAGAATAGCGGATGAGCAGTTCTTC
few,TRBV7-8,TRBD1,TRBJ2-4,CASSYRGDTPRLAKNIQYF,TGTGCCAGCAGCTACAGGGGCGATACCCCGAGGTTAGCCAAAAACATTCAGTACTTC
few,TRBV2,TRBD2,TRBJ2-1,CASSERSGEYNEQFF,TGTGCCAGCAGTGAAAGAAGCGGGGAGTACAATGAGCAGTTCTTC
many,TRBV3-1,NA,TRBJ2-5,CASSQMETQYF,TGTGCCAGCAGCCAAATGGAGACCCAGTACTTC
NA,TRBV6-1,TRBD1,TRBJ1-4,CASRDRQGYEKLFF,TGTGCCAGCAGGGATCGACAGGGGTATGAAAAACTGTTTTTT
NA,TRBV13,TRBD2,TRBJ2-5,CASSLDPIKTSGQETQYF,TGTGCCAGCAGCTTAGACCCTATTAAGACTAGCGGACAAGAGACCCAGTACTTC
NA,TRBV7-8,TRBD1,TRBJ1-3,CASSLAPRGLGNTIYF,TGTGCCAGCAGCTTAGCGCCCAGGGGGCTAGGAAACACCATATATTTT
few,TRBV6-1,NA,TRBJ2-1,CASSAGLGLNEQFF,TGTGCCAGCAGTGCAGGGTTGGGCCTGAATGAGCAGTTCTTC